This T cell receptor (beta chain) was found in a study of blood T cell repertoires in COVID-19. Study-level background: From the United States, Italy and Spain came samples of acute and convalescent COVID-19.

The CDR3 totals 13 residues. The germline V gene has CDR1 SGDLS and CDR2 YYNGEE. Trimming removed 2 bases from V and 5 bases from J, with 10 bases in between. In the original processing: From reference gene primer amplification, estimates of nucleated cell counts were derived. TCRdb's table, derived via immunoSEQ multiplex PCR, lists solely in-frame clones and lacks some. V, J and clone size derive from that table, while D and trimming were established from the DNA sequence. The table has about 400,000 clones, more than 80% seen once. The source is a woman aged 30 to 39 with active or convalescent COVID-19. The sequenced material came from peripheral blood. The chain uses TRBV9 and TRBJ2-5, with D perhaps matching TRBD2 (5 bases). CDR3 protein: CASSVRGPETQYF. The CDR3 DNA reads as TGTGCCAGCAGCGTTAGAGGGCCGGAGACCCAGTACTTC.